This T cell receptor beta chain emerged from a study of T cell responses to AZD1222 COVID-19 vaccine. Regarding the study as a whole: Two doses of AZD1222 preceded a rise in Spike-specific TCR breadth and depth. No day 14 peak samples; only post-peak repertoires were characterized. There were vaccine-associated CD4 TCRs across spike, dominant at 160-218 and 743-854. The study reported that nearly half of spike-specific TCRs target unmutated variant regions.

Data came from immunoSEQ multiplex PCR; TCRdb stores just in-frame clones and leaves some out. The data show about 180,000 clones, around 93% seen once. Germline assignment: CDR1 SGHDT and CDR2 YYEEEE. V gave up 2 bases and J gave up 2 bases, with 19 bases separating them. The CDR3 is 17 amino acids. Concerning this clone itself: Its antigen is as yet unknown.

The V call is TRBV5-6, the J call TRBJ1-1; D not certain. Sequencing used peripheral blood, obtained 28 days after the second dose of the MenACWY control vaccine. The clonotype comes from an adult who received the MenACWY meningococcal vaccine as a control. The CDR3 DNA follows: TGTGCCAGCAGCTTACGGCCTCAGCGGGGAGGAAACACTGAAGCTTTCTTT. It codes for CASSLRPQRGGNTEAFF.